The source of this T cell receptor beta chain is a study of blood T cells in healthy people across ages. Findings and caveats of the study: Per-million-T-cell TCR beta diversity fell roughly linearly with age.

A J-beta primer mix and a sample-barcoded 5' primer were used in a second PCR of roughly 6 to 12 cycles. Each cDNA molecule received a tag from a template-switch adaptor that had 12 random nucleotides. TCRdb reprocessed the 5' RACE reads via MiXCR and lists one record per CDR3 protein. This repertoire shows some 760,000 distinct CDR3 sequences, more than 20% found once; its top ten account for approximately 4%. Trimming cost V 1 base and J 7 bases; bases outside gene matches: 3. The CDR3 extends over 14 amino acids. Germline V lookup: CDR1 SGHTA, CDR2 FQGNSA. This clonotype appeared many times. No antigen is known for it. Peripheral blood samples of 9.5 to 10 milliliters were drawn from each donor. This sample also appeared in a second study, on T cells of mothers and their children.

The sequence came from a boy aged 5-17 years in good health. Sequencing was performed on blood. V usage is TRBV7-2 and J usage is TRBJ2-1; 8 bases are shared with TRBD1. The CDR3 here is CASSLGQGWNEQFF. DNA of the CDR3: TGTGCCAGCAGCTTAGGACAGGGGTGGAATGAGCAGTTCTTC.